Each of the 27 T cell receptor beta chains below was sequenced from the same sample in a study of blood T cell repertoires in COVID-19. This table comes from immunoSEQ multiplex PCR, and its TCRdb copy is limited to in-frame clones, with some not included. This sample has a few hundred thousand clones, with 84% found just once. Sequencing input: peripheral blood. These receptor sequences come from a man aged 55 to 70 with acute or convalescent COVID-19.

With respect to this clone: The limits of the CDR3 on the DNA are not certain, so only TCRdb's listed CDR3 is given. CDR3 sequence reads: CASSFAGGSSGGAMFF. This chain connects TRBV7-2 to TRBJ2-1; TRBD2, the table's D call, lacks a check against the DNA. CDR1 and CDR2 (germline): SGHTA, FQGNSA. The CDR3 is 16 residues long, counting both termini.

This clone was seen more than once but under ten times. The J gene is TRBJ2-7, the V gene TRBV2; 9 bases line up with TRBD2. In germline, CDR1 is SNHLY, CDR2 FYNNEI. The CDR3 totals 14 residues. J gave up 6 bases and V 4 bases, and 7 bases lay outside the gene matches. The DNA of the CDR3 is TGTGCCAGCAGTGTTCTAGCGGGAAAAAGCGAGCAGTACTTC. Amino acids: CASSVLAGKSEQYF.

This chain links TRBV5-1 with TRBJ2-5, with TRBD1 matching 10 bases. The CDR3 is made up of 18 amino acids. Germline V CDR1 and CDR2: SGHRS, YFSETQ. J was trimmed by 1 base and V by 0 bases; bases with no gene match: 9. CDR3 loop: CASSLVGTGAWSQETQYF. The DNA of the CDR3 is TGCGCCAGCAGCTTGGTTGGGACAGGGGCGTGGAGCCAAGAGACCCAGTACTTC. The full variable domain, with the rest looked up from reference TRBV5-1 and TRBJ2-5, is KAGVTQTPRYLIKTRGQQVTLSCSPISGHRSVSWYQQTPGQGLQFLFEYFSETQRNKGNFPGRFSGRQFSNSRSEMNVSTLELGDSALYLCASSLVGTGAWSQETQYFGPGTRLLVL.

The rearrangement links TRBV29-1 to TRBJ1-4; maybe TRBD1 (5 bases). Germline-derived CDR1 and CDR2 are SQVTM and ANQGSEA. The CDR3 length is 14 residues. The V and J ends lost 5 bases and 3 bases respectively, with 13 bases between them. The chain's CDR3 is CSVSQTASNEKLFF. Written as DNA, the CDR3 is TGCAGCGTTTCTCAGACAGCCTCTAATGAAAAACTGTTTTTT. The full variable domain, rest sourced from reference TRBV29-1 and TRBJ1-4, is SAVISQKPSRDICQRGTSLTIQCQVDSQVTMMFWYRQQPGQSLTLIATANQGSEATYESGFVIDKFPISRPNLTFSTLTVSNMSPEDSSIYLCSVSQTASNEKLFFGSGTQLSVL.

CDR3 protein: CASSHLVSGGPNTGELFF. The CDR3 DNA is TGCGCCAGCAGCCACCTTGTTAGCGGGGGCCCGAACACCGGGGAGCTGTTTTTT. The gene calls are TRBV4-1 and TRBJ2-2, with 9 bases that match TRBD2. The CDR3 is 18 amino acids. V lost 3 bases and J lost 0; bases outside the gene matches: 8. CDR1 MGHRA and CDR2 YSYEKL come from the germline V gene.

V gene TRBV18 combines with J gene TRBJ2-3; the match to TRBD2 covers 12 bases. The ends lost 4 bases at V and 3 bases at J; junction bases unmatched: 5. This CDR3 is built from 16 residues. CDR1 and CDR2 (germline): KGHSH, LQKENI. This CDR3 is CASSLLAGGQTDTQYF. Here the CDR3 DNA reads TGTGCCAGCTCACTTCTAGCGGGGGGGCAGACAGATACGCAGTATTTT.

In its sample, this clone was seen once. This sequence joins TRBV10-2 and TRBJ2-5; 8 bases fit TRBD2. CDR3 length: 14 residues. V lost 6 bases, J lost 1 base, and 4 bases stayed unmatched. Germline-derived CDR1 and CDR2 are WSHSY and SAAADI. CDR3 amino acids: CASSQAGAQETQYF. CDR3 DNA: TGCGCCAGCAGCCAAGCGGGGGCCCAAGAGACCCAGTACTTC.

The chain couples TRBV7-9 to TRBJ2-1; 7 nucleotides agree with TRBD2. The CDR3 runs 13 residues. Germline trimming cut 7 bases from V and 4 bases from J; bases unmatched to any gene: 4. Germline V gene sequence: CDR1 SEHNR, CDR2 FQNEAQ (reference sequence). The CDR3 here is CASTRGSYNEQFF. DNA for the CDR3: TGTGCCAGCACTCGCGGGAGTTACAATGAGCAGTTCTTC.

This CDR3 reads CASSFLGGGSYEQYF. In DNA form, the CDR3 reads TGTGCCAGCAGCTTTTTGGGCGGGGGGTCCTACGAGCAGTACTTC. This chain uses TRBV5-6 with TRBJ2-7, with 8 nucleotides matching TRBD2. With 2 bases clipped from V and 1 base from J, the junction kept 5 bases outside the gene matches. This CDR3 has 15 amino acids. Germline CDR1 and CDR2: SGHDT and YYEEEE.

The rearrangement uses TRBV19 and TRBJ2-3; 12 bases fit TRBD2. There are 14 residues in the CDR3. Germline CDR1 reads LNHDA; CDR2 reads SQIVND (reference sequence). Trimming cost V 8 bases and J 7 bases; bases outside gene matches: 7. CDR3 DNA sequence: TGTGCCAGTCGCCCTAGCGGGGGGGCCCATACGCAGTATTTT. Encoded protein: CASRPSGGAHTQYF.

CDR3 region: CASSLLFSMNTEAFF. The CDR3 nucleotides are TGTGCCAGCAGTCTCCTCTTTAGCATGAACACTGAAGCTTTCTTT. This rearrangement joins TRBV27 to TRBJ1-1; D gene ambiguous. V gave up 5 bases and J gave up 0 bases, with 13 bases separating them. CDR1 is MNHEY and CDR2 is SMNVEV in the germline V gene (reference sequence). This CDR3 is built from 15 residues.

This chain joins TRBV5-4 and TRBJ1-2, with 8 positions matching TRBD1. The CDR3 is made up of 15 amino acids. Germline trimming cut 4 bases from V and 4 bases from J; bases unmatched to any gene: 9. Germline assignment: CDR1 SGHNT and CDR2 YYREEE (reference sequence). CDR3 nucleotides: TGTGCCAGCAGCACCCGGACAGGGTGGTCCTATGGCTACACCTTC. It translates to CASSTRTGWSYGYTF.

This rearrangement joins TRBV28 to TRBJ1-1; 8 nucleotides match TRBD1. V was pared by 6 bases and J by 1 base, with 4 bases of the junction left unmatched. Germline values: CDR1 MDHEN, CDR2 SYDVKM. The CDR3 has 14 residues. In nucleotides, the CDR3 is TGTGCCAGCAGCCCAGGGACAGGGAACACTGAAGCTTTCTTT. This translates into CASSPGTGNTEAFF.

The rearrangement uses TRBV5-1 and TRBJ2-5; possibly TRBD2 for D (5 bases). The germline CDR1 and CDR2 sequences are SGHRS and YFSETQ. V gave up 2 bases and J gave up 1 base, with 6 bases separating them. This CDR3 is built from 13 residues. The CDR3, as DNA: TGCGCCAGCAGCTTTGGACTCCAAGAGACCCAGTACTTC. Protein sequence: CASSFGLQETQYF.

This chain's CDR3 is CASSMLRGGAKQYF. CDR3 sequence (DNA): TGTGCCAGTAGTATGTTACGCGGGGGGGCCAAGCAGTACTTC. This chain connects TRBV19 to TRBJ2-7; 9 nucleotides match TRBD2. CDR1 LNHDA and CDR2 SQIVND come from the germline V gene (reference sequence). The CDR3 runs to 14 residues. The V gene end was trimmed by 3 bases and the J gene end by 8 bases; junction bases not matched to a gene: 8.

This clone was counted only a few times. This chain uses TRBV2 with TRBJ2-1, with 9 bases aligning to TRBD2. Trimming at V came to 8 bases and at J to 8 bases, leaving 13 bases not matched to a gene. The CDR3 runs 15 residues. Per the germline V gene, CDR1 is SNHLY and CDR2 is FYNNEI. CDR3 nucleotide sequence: TGTGCCAGCCGGGAACCCTTAGCGGGAGTCCATGAGCAGTTCTTC. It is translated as CASREPLAGVHEQFF.

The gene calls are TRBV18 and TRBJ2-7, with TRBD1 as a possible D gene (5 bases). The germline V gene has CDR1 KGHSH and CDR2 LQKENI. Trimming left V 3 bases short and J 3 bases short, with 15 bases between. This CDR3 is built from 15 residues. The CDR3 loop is CASSPPRTRYYEQYF. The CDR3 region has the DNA TGTGCCAGCTCACCGCCCCGGACACGATACTACGAGCAGTACTTC.

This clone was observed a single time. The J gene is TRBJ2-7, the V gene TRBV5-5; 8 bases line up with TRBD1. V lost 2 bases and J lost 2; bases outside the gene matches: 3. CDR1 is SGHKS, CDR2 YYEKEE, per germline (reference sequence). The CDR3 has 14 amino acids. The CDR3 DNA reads TGTGCCAGCAGCTTAGGACAGGGCCCCTACGAGCAGTACTTC. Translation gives CASSLGQGPYEQYF. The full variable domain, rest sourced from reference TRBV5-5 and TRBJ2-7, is DAGVTQSPTHLIKTRGQQVTLRCSPISGHKSVSWYQQVLGQGPQFIFQYYEKEERGRGNFPDRFSARQFPNYSSELNVNALLLGDSALYLCASSLGQGPYEQYFGPGTRLTVT.

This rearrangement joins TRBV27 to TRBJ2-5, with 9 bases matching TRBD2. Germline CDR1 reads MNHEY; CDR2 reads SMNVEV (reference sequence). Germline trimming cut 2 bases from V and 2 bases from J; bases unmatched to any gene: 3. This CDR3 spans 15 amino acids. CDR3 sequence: CASSLGREGQETQYF. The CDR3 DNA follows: TGTGCCAGCAGTTTAGGGCGGGAGGGGCAAGAGACCCAGTACTTC.

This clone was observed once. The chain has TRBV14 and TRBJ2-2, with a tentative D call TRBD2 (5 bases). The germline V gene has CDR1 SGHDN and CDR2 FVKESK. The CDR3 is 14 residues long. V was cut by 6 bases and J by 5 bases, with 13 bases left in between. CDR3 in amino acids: CASSSLVATGELFF. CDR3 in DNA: TGTGCCAGCAGTTCCTTGGTAGCGACCGGGGAGCTGTTTTTT.

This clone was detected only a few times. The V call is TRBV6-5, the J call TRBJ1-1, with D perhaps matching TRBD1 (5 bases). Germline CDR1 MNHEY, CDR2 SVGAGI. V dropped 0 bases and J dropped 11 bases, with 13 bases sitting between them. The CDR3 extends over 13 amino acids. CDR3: CASSYSDTVDAFF. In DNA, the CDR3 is TGTGCCAGCAGTTACTCGGACACCGTAGACGCTTTCTTT.

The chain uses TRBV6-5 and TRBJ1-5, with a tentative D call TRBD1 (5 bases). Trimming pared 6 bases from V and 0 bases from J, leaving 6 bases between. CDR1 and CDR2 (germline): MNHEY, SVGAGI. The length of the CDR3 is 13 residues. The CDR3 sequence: CASSTGSNQPQHF. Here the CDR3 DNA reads TGTGCCAGCAGCACAGGTAGCAATCAGCCCCAGCATTTT.

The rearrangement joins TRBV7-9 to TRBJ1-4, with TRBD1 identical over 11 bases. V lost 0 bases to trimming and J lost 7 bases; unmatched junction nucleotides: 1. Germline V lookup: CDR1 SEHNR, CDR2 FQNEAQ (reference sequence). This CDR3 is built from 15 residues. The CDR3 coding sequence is TGTGCCAGCAGCTTAGCCGGGACAGGGGGTGAAAAACTGTTTTTT. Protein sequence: CASSLAGTGGEKLFF.

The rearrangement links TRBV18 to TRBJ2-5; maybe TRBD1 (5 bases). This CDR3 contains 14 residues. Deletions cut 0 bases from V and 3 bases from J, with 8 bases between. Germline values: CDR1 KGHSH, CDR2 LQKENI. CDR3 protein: CASSPPGAKETQYF. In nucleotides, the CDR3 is TGTGCCAGCTCACCACCAGGGGCCAAAGAGACCCAGTACTTC.

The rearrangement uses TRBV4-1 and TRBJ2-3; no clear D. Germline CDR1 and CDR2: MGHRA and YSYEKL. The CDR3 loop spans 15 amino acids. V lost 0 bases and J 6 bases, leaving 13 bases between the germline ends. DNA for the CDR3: TGCGCCAGCAGCCAAGAACACACCACGCCTGATACGCAGTATTTT. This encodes CASSQEHTTPDTQYF.

The CDR3 DNA is TGTGCCAGCATGGAGCAGGGTAGGAACGAGCAGTACTTC. Translation: CASMEQGRNEQYF. V is TRBV28 and J is TRBJ2-7, with D possibly being TRBD1 (5 bases). This CDR3 is 13 amino acids long. Germline values: CDR1 MDHEN, CDR2 SYDVKM. V lost 7 bases and J lost 5, with 15 bases in between.

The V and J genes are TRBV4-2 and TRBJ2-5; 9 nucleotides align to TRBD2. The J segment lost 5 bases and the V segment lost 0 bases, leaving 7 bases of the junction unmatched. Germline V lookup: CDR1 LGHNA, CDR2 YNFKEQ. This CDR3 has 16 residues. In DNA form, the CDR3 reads TGTGCCAGCAGCCAAGATAGTAGTAGCGGGAGTGAGACCCAGTACTTC. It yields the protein CASSQDSSSGSETQYF.